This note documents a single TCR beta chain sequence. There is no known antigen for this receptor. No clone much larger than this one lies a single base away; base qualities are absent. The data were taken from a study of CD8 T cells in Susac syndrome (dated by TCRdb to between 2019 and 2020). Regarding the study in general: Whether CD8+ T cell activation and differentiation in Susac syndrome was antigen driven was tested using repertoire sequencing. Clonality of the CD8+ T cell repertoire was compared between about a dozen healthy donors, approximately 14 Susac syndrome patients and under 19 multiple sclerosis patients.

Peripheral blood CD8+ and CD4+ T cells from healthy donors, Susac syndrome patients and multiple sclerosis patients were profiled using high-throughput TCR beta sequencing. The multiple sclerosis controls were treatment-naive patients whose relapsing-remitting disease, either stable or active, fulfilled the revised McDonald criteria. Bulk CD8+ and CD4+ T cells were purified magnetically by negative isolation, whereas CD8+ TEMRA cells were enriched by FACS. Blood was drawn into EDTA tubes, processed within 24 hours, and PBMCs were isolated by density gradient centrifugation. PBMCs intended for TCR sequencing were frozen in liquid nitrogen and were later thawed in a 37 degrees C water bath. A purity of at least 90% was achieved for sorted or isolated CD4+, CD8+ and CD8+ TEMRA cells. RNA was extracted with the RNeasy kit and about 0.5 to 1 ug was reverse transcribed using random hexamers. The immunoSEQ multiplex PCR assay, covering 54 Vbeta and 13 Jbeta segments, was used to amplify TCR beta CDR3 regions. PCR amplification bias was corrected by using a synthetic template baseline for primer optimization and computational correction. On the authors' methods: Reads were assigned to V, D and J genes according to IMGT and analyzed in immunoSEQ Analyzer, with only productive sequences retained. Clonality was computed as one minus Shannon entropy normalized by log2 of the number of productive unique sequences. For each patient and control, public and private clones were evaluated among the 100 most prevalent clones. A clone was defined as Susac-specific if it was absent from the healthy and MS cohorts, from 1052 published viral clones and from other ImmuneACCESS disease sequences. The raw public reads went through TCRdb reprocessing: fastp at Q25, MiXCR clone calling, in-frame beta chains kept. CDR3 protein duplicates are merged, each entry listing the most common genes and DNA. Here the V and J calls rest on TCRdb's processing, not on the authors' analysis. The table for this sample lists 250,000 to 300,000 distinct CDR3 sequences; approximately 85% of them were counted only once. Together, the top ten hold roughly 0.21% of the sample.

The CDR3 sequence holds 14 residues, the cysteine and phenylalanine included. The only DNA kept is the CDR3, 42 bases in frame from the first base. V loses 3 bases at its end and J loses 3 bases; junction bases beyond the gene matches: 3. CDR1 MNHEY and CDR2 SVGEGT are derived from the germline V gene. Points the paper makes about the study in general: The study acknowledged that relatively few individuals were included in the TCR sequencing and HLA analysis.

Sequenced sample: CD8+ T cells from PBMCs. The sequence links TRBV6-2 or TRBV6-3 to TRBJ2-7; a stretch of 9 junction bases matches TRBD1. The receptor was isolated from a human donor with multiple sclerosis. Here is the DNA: TGTGCCAGCAGTTATCCGGGACAGGGCTACGAGCAGTACTTC. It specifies CASSYPGQGYEQYF.